The 17 T cell receptor beta chains below come from one sample, sequenced in a study of blood T cell repertoires in COVID-19. Libraries were prepared by immunoSEQ multiplex PCR; TCRdb keeps only in-frame clonotypes and omits some of them. The sample has a few hundred thousand clones, roughly nine tenths seen once. Sample: PBMCs or T cells enriched from blood (not recorded which). These receptors were taken from a woman in her forties or fifties who had recovered from COVID-19.

The V call is TRBV14, the J call TRBJ1-1; TRBD1 matches at 9 bases. Trimming removed 5 bases from V and 6 bases from J; junction bases left unmatched: 16. From germline, CDR1 is SGHDN and CDR2 FVKESK. The CDR3 covers 17 residues. This CDR3 reads CASSGDRGNLLWAEAFF. In DNA form, the CDR3 reads TGTGCCAGCAGCGGAGACAGGGGGAATCTCTTGTGGGCTGAAGCTTTCTTT.

In its sample, this clone was seen many times. The chain combines TRBV5-1 with TRBJ1-4, with 7 bases fitting TRBD1. The germline V gene has CDR1 SGHRS and CDR2 YFSETQ. The CDR3 runs 15 residues. The V and J ends lost 4 bases and 5 bases, in that order; junction bases with no gene match: 8. CDR3 amino acids: CASSDLGQANEKLFF. For the CDR3, the DNA is TGCGCCAGCAGCGACCTCGGACAGGCGAATGAAAAACTGTTTTTT.

The CDR3 here is CASSRDRFSAEQFF. CDR3 in DNA: TGCGCCAGCAGCCGAGACAGGTTCTCCGCTGAGCAGTTCTTC. The rearrangement uses TRBV5-1 and TRBJ2-1; tentatively, D is TRBD1 (6 bases). The germline V gene has CDR1 SGHRS and CDR2 YFSETQ. This CDR3 is built from 14 residues. V gave up 4 bases and J gave up 9 bases, with 17 bases separating them.

The chain carries TRBV19 and TRBJ2-1; TRBD1 aligns across 8 bases. Germline trimming cut 6 bases from V and 8 bases from J; bases unmatched to any gene: 9. The CDR3 loop spans 14 amino acids. Germline-derived CDR1 and CDR2 are LNHDA and SQIVND (reference sequence). This CDR3 is CASRGRGRGHEQFF. In DNA, the CDR3 is TGTGCCAGTAGGGGAAGGGGCAGGGGGCATGAGCAGTTCTTC.

J is TRBJ1-3 and V is TRBV18, with unresolved D. From germline, CDR1 is KGHSH and CDR2 LQKENI. Trimming cost V 5 bases and J 0 bases, with 8 bases left between them. This CDR3 is built from 14 residues. Here the CDR3 DNA reads TGTGCCAGCTCAGCGAACCTCTCTGGAAACACCATATATTTT. The encoded protein is CASSANLSGNTIYF.

CDR3 residues: CASSSWDRDRGGYTF. The DNA for the CDR3 is TGTGCCAGCAGCTCATGGGACCGGGACAGGGGTGGCTACACCTTC. This chain uses TRBV11-2 with TRBJ1-2; 10 bases agree with TRBD1. Germline trimming cut 4 bases from V and 7 bases from J; bases unmatched to any gene: 9. Germline assignment: CDR1 SGHAT and CDR2 FQNNGV. The CDR3 loop spans 15 amino acids. The full variable domain, rest sourced from reference TRBV11-2 and TRBJ1-2, is EAGVAQSPRYKIIEKRQSVAFWCNPISGHATLYWYQQILGQGPKLLIQFQNNGVVDDSQLPKDRFSAERLKGVDSTLKIQPAKLEDSAVYLCASSSWDRDRGGYTFGSGTRLTVV.

The genes are TRBV7-8 and TRBJ1-6; TRBD1 is a possible D gene (5 bases). Germline values: CDR1 SGHVS, CDR2 FQNEAQ. CDR3 size: 14 residues. Trimming took off 2 bases at V and 9 bases at J, with 11 bases between the two ends. The DNA for the CDR3 is TGTGCCAGCAGCTTACCAGGGTTCGGTTCACCCCTCCACTTT. It is translated as CASSLPGFGSPLHF.

The chain is built from TRBV6-2 or TRBV6-3 and TRBJ2-3, with a possible D match to TRBD1 (5 bases). The germline V and J ends were trimmed by 7 bases and 3 bases, with 11 bases remaining between them. Germline V gene data show CDR1 as MNHEY and CDR2 as SVGEGT. The CDR3 is 13 residues long. Here the CDR3 reads CASTPQGTDTQYF. The CDR3 DNA reads TGTGCCAGCACCCCTCAGGGAACAGATACGCAGTATTTT.

The CDR3 region has the DNA TGTGCCAGCAGCCCTACCAAACCCGGGGGTGAAAAACTGTTTTTT. It codes for CASSPTKPGGEKLFF. The chain has TRBV28 and TRBJ1-4; D might be TRBD1 (5 bases). The CDR3 extends over 15 amino acids. Germline assignment: CDR1 MDHEN and CDR2 SYDVKM. V was trimmed by 6 bases and J by 7 bases, leaving 18 bases between them.

The chain uses TRBV9 and TRBJ2-7, with 12 bases matching TRBD1. The CDR3 is 15 residues long. Germline-derived CDR1 and CDR2 are SGDLS and YYNGEE. V dropped 4 bases and J dropped 6; count of bases not matched to a gene: 8. The CDR3 protein is CASSTPGTGGREQYF. The CDR3 bases are TGTGCCAGCAGCACCCCCGGGACAGGGGGCCGCGAGCAGTACTTC. Full variable domain (rest looked up from reference TRBV9 and TRBJ2-7): DSGVTQTPKHLITATGQRVTLRCSPRSGDLSVYWYQQSLDQGLQFLIQYYNGEERAKGNILERFSAQQFPDLHSELNLSSLELGDSALYFCASSTPGTGGREQYFGPGTRLTVT.

The chain recombines TRBV7-3 with TRBJ2-1; D is ambiguous. Trimming removed 2 bases at V and 5 bases at J, with 7 bases between. Germline V gene sequence: CDR1 SGHTA, CDR2 FQGTGA. This CDR3 is built from 13 residues. Here the CDR3 reads CASSLVIDNEQFF. DNA of the CDR3: TGTGCCAGCAGCTTAGTAATAGACAATGAGCAGTTCTTC. Complete variable domain (other parts from reference TRBV7-3 and TRBJ2-1): GAGVSQTPSNKVTEKGKYVELRCDPISGHTALYWYRQSLGQGPEFLIYFQGTGAADDSGLPNDRFFAVRPEGSVSTLKIQRTERGDSAVYLCASSLVIDNEQFFGPGTRLTVL.

Notes on this clone: This same CDR3 is encoded by further DNA sequences in the sample. V usage is TRBV29-1 and J usage is TRBJ2-7, with 10 bases aligning to TRBD1. Germline V gives CDR1 SQVTM, CDR2 ANQGSEA. The CDR3 spans 13 residues. Trimming took 3 bases from V and 2 from J; bases not matched to a gene: 1. This CDR3 reads CSVEDRGTYEQYF. The CDR3 bases are TGCAGCGTTGAGGACAGGGGGACCTACGAGCAGTACTTC.

The chain combines TRBV28 with TRBJ2-1; 15 bases are shared with TRBD2. J gave up 0 bases and V 5 bases, and 11 bases lay outside the gene matches. Germline V gene sequence: CDR1 MDHEN, CDR2 SYDVKM. The CDR3 has 20 residues. Here the CDR3 reads CASSHAPGLAGGSSYNEQFF. The CDR3 region has the DNA TGTGCCAGCAGTCACGCTCCGGGACTAGCGGGAGGTAGCTCCTACAATGAGCAGTTCTTC.

This rearrangement joins TRBV18 to TRBJ2-2; the match to TRBD2 covers 8 bases. This CDR3 contains 17 residues. V was clipped by 2 bases and J by 7 bases; unmatched bases: 12. Germline values: CDR1 KGHSH, CDR2 LQKENI. CDR3 bases: TGTGCCAGCTCACCAAGCTCGGGAGGGCGCGTGAGCGGGGAGCTGTTTTTT. This gives the protein CASSPSSGGRVSGELFF.

The chain carries TRBV12-3 or TRBV12-4 and TRBJ1-3; D is undetermined. The CDR3 totals 12 residues. V lost 7 bases and J 2 bases, leaving 6 bases between the germline ends. CDR3 residues: CASNPAGNTIYF. The CDR3, as DNA: TGTGCCAGCAACCCAGCTGGAAACACCATATATTTT.

The J gene is TRBJ2-1, the V gene TRBV7-2; TRBD2 matches at 16 bases. The ends lost 3 bases at V and 2 bases at J; junction bases unmatched: 4. The germline V gene has CDR1 SGHTA and CDR2 FQGNSA. The CDR3 is made up of 18 amino acids. Here the CDR3 reads CASSFPGLAGGTYNEQFF. The CDR3 region has the DNA TGTGCCAGCAGCTTCCCGGGACTAGCGGGAGGGACCTACAATGAGCAGTTCTTC. The entire variable domain, with the rest obtained from reference TRBV7-2 and TRBJ2-1, is as follows: GAGVSQSPSNKVTEKGKDVELRCDPISGHTALYWYRQSLGQGLEFLIYFQGNSAPDKSGLPSDRFSAERTGGSVSTLTIQRTQQEDSAVYLCASSFPGLAGGTYNEQFFGPGTRLTVL.

CDR3 region: CASTDRSRNTEAFF. The CDR3 DNA reads as TGCGCCAGCACCGACAGGTCAAGAAACACTGAAGCTTTCTTT. This chain joins TRBV10-2 and TRBJ1-1, with D possibly being TRBD1 (6 bases). V gave up 7 bases and J gave up 2 bases, with 14 bases separating them. This CDR3 has 14 amino acids. Germline V gene sequence: CDR1 WSHSY, CDR2 SAAADI.